The 29 T cell receptor beta chains in this list originate from one sample, sequenced in a study of cytomegalovirus exposure and HLA in healthy donors (dated by TCRdb to the late 2010s). Libraries were built with the immunoSEQ multiplex PCR assay. The multiplex PCR relied on a mix of 60 forward primers for TCR Vbeta segments and 13 reverse primers for TCR Jbeta segments. Sourced from immuneACCESS, this table was stored by TCRdb with only in-frame sequences that have V and J called. A share of the clones is absent; for the studies checked, an unresolved V gene accounts for under half, and the remainder has no known explanation. In all, the sample holds under 150,000 clones, and roughly 83% of those were seen once. The ten biggest clones cover more than 4% of the sample. Sequenced: PBMCs. The receptors shown here come from a man aged 40-49 years in good health and CMV-seropositive.

This clone was counted a single time. This rearrangement joins TRBV7-3 to TRBJ2-6; no definite D call. This CDR3 spans 16 amino acids. In germline, CDR1 is SGHTA, CDR2 FQGTGA. V shed 8 bases and J shed 0 bases, with 14 bases lying between them. CDR3 sequence reads: CASPRPGFSGANVLTF. Written as DNA, the CDR3 is TGTGCCAGCCCTCGCCCCGGTTTCTCTGGGGCCAACGTCCTGACTTTC.

This clone has a single count. The rearrangement joins TRBV4-3 to TRBJ2-3, with TRBD2 identical over 9 bases. J was trimmed by 2 bases and V by 0 bases; bases with no gene match: 18. The CDR3 extends over 21 amino acids. In germline, CDR1 is LGHNA, CDR2 YSLEER. The CDR3 DNA is TGCGCCAGCAGCCAAGAGGGGGACAGCAACGGGAGCGGGGGGTACACAGATACGCAGTATTTT. This gives the protein CASSQEGDSNGSGGYTDTQYF.

The chain combines TRBV7-9 with TRBJ2-3; the match to TRBD2 covers 8 bases. The CDR3 totals 14 residues. The germline CDR1 and CDR2 sequences are SEHNR and FQNEAQ (reference sequence). Trimming cost V 5 bases and J 4 bases; bases outside gene matches: 5. Written as DNA, the CDR3 is TGTGCCAGCAGCCCCTCGCGGGGGGCAGATACGCAGTATTTT. It specifies CASSPSRGADTQYF.

The chain is built from TRBV18 and TRBJ1-1; TRBD1 aligns across 8 bases. The CDR3 is made up of 13 amino acids. In germline, CDR1 is KGHSH, CDR2 LQKENI. Germline trimming cut 5 bases from V and 10 bases from J; bases unmatched to any gene: 9. The CDR3 sequence: CASSSDRGIGAFF. The DNA of the CDR3 is TGTGCCAGCTCATCCGACAGGGGAATTGGAGCTTTCTTT.

The V gene is TRBV29-1, the J gene TRBJ2-7; 7 bases fit TRBD1. The CDR3 has 14 residues. CDR1 is SQVTM, CDR2 ANQGSEA, per germline. The V segment lost 0 bases and the J segment 3 bases; nucleotides outside the gene matches: 5. The CDR3 protein is CSVEDPAGGYEQYF. The DNA of the CDR3 is TGCAGCGTTGAAGACCCGGCAGGGGGCTACGAGCAGTACTTC.

The chain carries TRBV4-1 and TRBJ1-1; D is ambiguous. With 4 bases removed from V and 1 base from J, the gap between germline ends came to 16 bases. Germline V gives CDR1 MGHRA, CDR2 YSYEKL. The CDR3 runs 16 residues. CDR3 coding DNA: TGCGCCAGCAGCCTAATAAAACGCGGCCAGAACACTGAAGCTTTCTTT. Protein sequence: CASSLIKRGQNTEAFF.

This chain connects TRBV5-1 to TRBJ2-6, with D tentatively TRBD2 (5 bases). Trimming stripped 7 bases from V and 2 bases from J, with 10 bases between. CDR3 length equals 14 residues. CDR1 is SGHRS and CDR2 is YFSETQ in the germline V gene. In nucleotides, the CDR3 is TGCGCCAGCGTCGGGGATCCTGGGGCCAACGTCCTGACTTTC. Protein product: CASVGDPGANVLTF.

V is TRBV15 and J is TRBJ1-1, with TRBD1 as a possible D gene (6 bases). Germline CDR1 reads LNHNV; CDR2 reads YYDKDF (reference sequence). This CDR3 is 15 amino acids long. V was shortened by 3 bases and J by 1 base, with 12 bases between the two germline ends. CDR3 residues: CATSSYRAPNTEAFF. CDR3 bases: TGTGCCACCAGCAGCTACAGGGCGCCGAACACTGAAGCTTTCTTT.

The chain is built from TRBV6-1 and TRBJ1-4; no clear D. V was pared by 4 bases and J by 2 bases, with 17 bases between. The CDR3 is 17 residues long. Germline lookup yields CDR1 MNHNS and CDR2 SASEGT. The CDR3 loop is CASSAAERELTNEKLFF. The CDR3 DNA sequence: TGTGCCAGCAGTGCTGCAGAGAGGGAGTTGACTAATGAAAAACTGTTTTTT.

The rearrangement links TRBV7-9 to TRBJ1-5; TRBD1 is a possible D gene (6 bases). The CDR3 sequence is 12 residues long. Trimming stripped 5 bases from V and 4 bases from J, with 6 bases between. Per the germline V gene, CDR1 is SEHNR and CDR2 is FQNEAQ (reference sequence). The CDR3 is CASSQGNQPQHF. For the CDR3, the DNA is TGTGCCAGCAGCCAGGGGAATCAGCCCCAGCATTTT.

This clone came up once. The junction differs from germline at one of its ends, possibly a read error. The rearrangement links TRBV5-1 to TRBJ1-4; D is possibly TRBD1 (6 bases). In germline, CDR1 is SGHRS, CDR2 YFSETQ. The CDR3 is 13 residues long. CDR3 residues: CASSRDTNEKLLF. CDR3 coding DNA: TGCGCCAGCAGCAGGGACACGAATGAAAAACTGCTTTTT.

The rearrangement joins TRBV10-3 to TRBJ1-1; D ambiguous. Between the trimmed V and J ends, which lost 2 bases and 10 bases, there was a span of 11 bases. This CDR3 comprises 12 residues. Per germline, CDR1 ENHRY and CDR2 SYGVKD. CDR3 protein: CAISEGPNGAFF. The CDR3 DNA follows: TGTGCCATCAGTGAGGGCCCAAATGGAGCTTTCTTT.

The chain uses TRBV4-1 and TRBJ2-7; perhaps TRBD2 as D (6 bases). This CDR3 has 16 amino acids. Germline CDR1 reads MGHRA; CDR2 reads YSYEKL. Trimming left V 1 base short and J 3 bases short, with 16 bases between. In DNA form, the CDR3 reads TGCGCCAGCAGCCAAGGTGGCGGGAAGTCCCACTACGAGCAGTACTTC. Translated: CASSQGGGKSHYEQYF.

This clone was counted only a few times. The chain has TRBV19 and TRBJ2-5, with a tentative D call TRBD2 (5 bases). The V gene's germline CDR1 is LNHDA and CDR2 SQIVND (reference sequence). This CDR3 region has 14 residues. Trimming stripped 3 bases from V and 2 bases from J, with 10 bases between. The CDR3 coding sequence is TGTGCCAGTAGTATTGGGGAGCCACAAGAGACCCAGTACTTC. Amino acid sequence: CASSIGEPQETQYF.

The chain joins TRBV5-1 to TRBJ1-5, with D possibly TRBD1 on 6 matching bases. The V and J ends lost 0 bases and 7 bases respectively, with 14 bases between them. Germline loops: CDR1 SGHRS, CDR2 YFSETQ. CDR3 length: 15 residues. The CDR3 protein is CASSLGTGSRQPQHF. The CDR3 DNA reads TGCGCCAGCAGCTTGGGCACAGGGTCACGGCAGCCCCAGCATTTT.

The gene calls are TRBV2 and TRBJ2-3, with 10 nucleotides matching TRBD1. V lost 6 bases and J lost 4; bases outside the gene matches: 7. Germline loops: CDR1 SNHLY, CDR2 FYNNEI. This CDR3 comprises 15 residues. Written as DNA, the CDR3 is TGTGCCAGCAGGACAGGGGGCATGGGTCCAGATACGCAGTATTTT. The encoded protein is CASRTGGMGPDTQYF. The variable domain in full, completed from reference TRBV2 and TRBJ2-3, reads EPEVTQTPSHQVTQMGQEVILRCVPISNHLYFYWYRQILGQKVEFLVSFYNNEISEKSEIFDDQFSVERPDGSNFTLKIRSTKLEDSAMYFCASRTGGMGPDTQYFGPGTRLTVL.

This clone was seen a few times. The chain employs TRBV30 and TRBJ2-3; a weak D match, TRBD2 (5 bases). The CDR3 extends over 14 amino acids. The V end was cut by 6 bases, the J end by 1 base, with 14 bases between. Germline values: CDR1 GTSNPN, CDR2 SVGIG (reference sequence). The CDR3 DNA is TGTGCCTGTACGGCGGAGGCTGGCACAGATACGCAGTATTTT. Residues: CACTAEAGTDTQYF.

V is TRBV29-1 and J is TRBJ2-3, with TRBD2 matching 9 bases. Trimming at V came to 6 bases and at J to 4 bases, leaving 11 bases not matched to a gene. Germline V gives CDR1 SQVTM, CDR2 ANQGSEA. The CDR3 is 15 amino acids. CDR3 nucleotides: TGCAGCGTGGCCCGAGGAGCGGGAGGCGCAGATACGCAGTATTTT. This gives the protein CSVARGAGGADTQYF.

The V and J genes are TRBV29-1 and TRBJ1-4; tentative D call: TRBD1 (5 bases). Between the trimmed V and J ends, which lost 4 bases and 7 bases, there was a span of 13 bases. The CDR3 contains 13 residues. Per the germline V gene, CDR1 is SQVTM and CDR2 is ANQGSEA. The CDR3, as DNA: TGCAGCGTTGGGAGCAGGGAAGGTGAAAAACTGTTTTTT. It yields the protein CSVGSREGEKLFF.

This clone was counted a single time. The CDR3 DNA reads as TGTGCCAGTAGTATACTTGGCCCGAGCGGGGGCTACAATGAGCAGTTCTTC. Translation: CASSILGPSGGYNEQFF. The V gene is TRBV19, the J gene TRBJ2-1; 8 bases align to TRBD2. The length of the CDR3 is 17 residues. J gave up 3 bases and V 2 bases, and 9 bases lay outside the gene matches. The germline V gene encodes CDR1 LNHDA and CDR2 SQIVND (reference sequence).

The chain carries TRBV9 and TRBJ2-1, with D hard to call. CDR1 and CDR2 from the germline V gene are SGDLS and YYNGEE. V dropped 4 bases and J dropped 7 bases, with 18 bases sitting between them. The length of the CDR3 is 15 residues. The CDR3 is CASSPNRQASNEQFF. The DNA of the CDR3 is TGTGCCAGCAGCCCGAACCGGCAGGCCTCTAATGAGCAGTTCTTC.

As to this clone: A far larger clone is off by one base, so a read error is likely. This chain links TRBV7-8 with TRBJ2-3; 9 bases agree with TRBD2. The V gene's germline CDR1 is SGHVS and CDR2 FQNEAQ. The length of the CDR3 is 16 residues. Unmatched junction bases numbered 8, after V lost 3 bases and J lost 4 bases. The CDR3, as DNA: TGTGCCAGCAGCTTTGGGCGGGGGGGCGCAGCAGATACGCAGTATTTT. It translates to CASSFGRGGAADTQYF. The full variable domain, its missing parts supplied by reference TRBV7-8 and TRBJ2-3, is GAGVSQSPRYKVAKRGQDVALRCDPISGHVSLFWYQQALGQGPEFLTYFQNEAQLDKSGLPSDRFFAERPEGSVSTLKIQRTQQEDSAVYLCASSFGRGGAADTQYFGPGTRLTVL.

The chain uses TRBV4-3 and TRBJ2-5, with 11 bases aligning to TRBD2. This CDR3 comprises 15 residues. Trimming at V came to 4 bases and at J to 5 bases, leaving 6 bases not matched to a gene. Per the germline V gene, CDR1 is LGHNA and CDR2 is YSLEER. The CDR3 spells CASSPSGGPLETQYF. CDR3 coding DNA: TGCGCCAGCAGCCCTAGCGGGGGGCCCTTGGAGACCCAGTACTTC.

The chain carries TRBV27 and TRBJ2-7; a possible D gene is TRBD1 (6 bases). The CDR3 has 13 amino acids. Germline lookup yields CDR1 MNHEY and CDR2 SMNVEV (reference sequence). Trimming left V 6 bases short and J 7 bases short, with 16 bases between. CDR3 in amino acids: CASSLNREGEQYF. The CDR3 coding sequence is TGTGCCAGCAGCCTTAACAGGGAAGGGGAGCAGTACTTC.

This clone was observed a handful of times. This chain uses TRBV6-5 with TRBJ2-1; 13 bases fit TRBD2. The germline V gene encodes CDR1 MNHEY and CDR2 SVGAGI. This CDR3 has 14 residues. Trimming removed 6 bases from V and 11 bases from J; junction bases left unmatched: 7. The CDR3 nucleotides are TGTGCCAGCAGATCGGGACTAGCGGGAAACAAGCAGTTCTTC. Translation gives CASRSGLAGNKQFF.

This clone has a single count. The chain employs TRBV5-5 and TRBJ1-5; no clear D. Between the trimmed V and J ends, which lost 2 bases and 4 bases, there was a span of 13 bases. The germline gives CDR1 SGHKS, CDR2 YYEKEE (reference sequence). The CDR3 runs to 15 residues. The CDR3 spells CASSFGEWRNQPQHF. CDR3 DNA sequence: TGTGCCAGCAGCTTCGGGGAGTGGAGAAATCAGCCCCAGCATTTT.

Remarks on this clone: Other DNA sequences in the same sample also yield this CDR3. This chain uses TRBV13 with TRBJ2-5; TRBD2 aligns across 14 bases. The CDR3 sequence is 15 residues long. CDR1 and CDR2 (germline): PRHDT, FYEKMQ (reference sequence). V lost 4 bases and J lost 5; bases outside the gene matches: 3. The CDR3 DNA follows: TGTGCCAGCAGCTGGGGACTAGCGGGAGCGGAGACCCAGTACTTC. Translating gives CASSWGLAGAETQYF.

This clone was observed a single time. V gene TRBV19 combines with J gene TRBJ1-2; maybe TRBD1 (6 bases). Germline V gives CDR1 LNHDA, CDR2 SQIVND (reference sequence). There are 18 residues in the CDR3. Trimming took off 8 bases at V and 5 bases at J, with 30 bases between the two ends. The CDR3: CASGLVASDRRKSYGYTF. DNA for the CDR3: TGTGCCAGTGGGCTGGTCGCTTCGGACAGACGGAAATCATATGGCTACACCTTC.

This clone was observed once. This chain connects TRBV30 to TRBJ2-3, with D possibly TRBD1 on 6 matching bases. Trimming took 4 bases from V and 5 from J, leaving 10 bases between them. Germline V lookup: CDR1 GTSNPN, CDR2 SVGIG (reference sequence). The CDR3 contains 12 residues. The CDR3 nucleotides are TGTGCCTGGAACTCAGGGGTAGATACGCAGTATTTT. This gives the protein CAWNSGVDTQYF.